The 32 T cell receptor beta chains below come from one sample, sequenced in a study of control samples from healthy donors and cancer patients. Generated by immunoSEQ multiplex PCR, the TCRdb table keeps only in-frame clones and is missing some. The sample contains roughly 100,000 clones, 80% to 90% of which appear only once. The specimen was blood. The receptors shown here come from a man younger than 45 in good health.

The rearrangement uses TRBV5-4 and TRBJ2-5; no firm D call. The germline V gene has CDR1 SGHNT and CDR2 YYREEE (reference sequence). This CDR3 has 13 residues. Trimming took off 0 bases at V and 4 bases at J, with 7 bases between the two ends. CDR3 sequence (DNA): TGTGCCAGCAGCTTGGGGGTAGGAGAGACCCAGTACTTC. This codes for CASSLGVGETQYF.

The rearrangement joins TRBV29-1 to TRBJ2-3; perhaps TRBD2 as D (5 bases). Germline CDR1 SQVTM, CDR2 ANQGSEA. CDR3 length: 12 residues. V was clipped by 6 bases and J by 3 bases, with 10 bases between them. CDR3 sequence (DNA): TGCAGCGTCTCTAGGGAGACAGATACGCAGTATTTT. It translates to CSVSRETDTQYF.

The chain combines TRBV10-2 with TRBJ2-1; 10 bases are shared with TRBD2. In germline, CDR1 is WSHSY, CDR2 SAAADI. Trimming cost V 3 bases and J 0 bases; bases outside gene matches: 11. CDR3 length equals 19 residues. The CDR3 region has the DNA TGCGCCAGCAGTGATGAGGTAGCGGGAGGTATAAGCTCCTACAATGAGCAGTTCTTC. As protein: CASSDEVAGGISSYNEQFF.

The V call is TRBV7-2, the J call TRBJ2-1; 7 bases line up with TRBD2. This CDR3 is 16 amino acids long. Germline V gene lookup returns CDR1 SGHTA and CDR2 FQGNSA. The V gene end was trimmed by 5 bases and the J gene end by 3 bases; junction bases not matched to a gene: 10. The CDR3 loop reads CASSPVFGGGYNEQFF. In nucleotides, the CDR3 is TGTGCCAGCAGCCCAGTTTTTGGGGGGGGCTACAATGAGCAGTTCTTC.

The chain recombines TRBV5-1 with TRBJ2-5; TRBD1 might be the D (6 bases). The CDR3 loop spans 19 amino acids. V shed 4 bases and J shed 5 bases, with 30 bases lying between them. Germline V gives CDR1 SGHRS, CDR2 YFSETQ. The CDR3 region has the DNA TGCGCCAGCAGCACCTCAGTGAGAGGCTGGCAGGGGACGGACGAGACCCAGTACTTC. It is translated as CASSTSVRGWQGTDETQYF.

CDR3 in amino acids: CASIPGTASTDTQYF. The CDR3 DNA is TGCGCCAGCATCCCCGGGACAGCTAGCACAGATACGCAGTATTTT. This chain uses TRBV5-1 with TRBJ2-3; 7 bases agree with TRBD1. CDR1 is SGHRS and CDR2 is YFSETQ in the germline V gene. The length of the CDR3 is 15 residues. J was trimmed by 0 bases and V by 6 bases; bases with no gene match: 7.

V and J are TRBV18 and TRBJ2-1, with D perhaps matching TRBD2 (6 bases). The V gene lost 3 bases and the J gene lost 4 bases, with 13 bases spanning the gap. From germline, CDR1 is KGHSH and CDR2 LQKENI. The CDR3 sequence is 15 residues long. As DNA, the CDR3 is TGTGCCAGCTCACCCGGGGGTTCCTTTTACAATGAGCAGTTCTTC. It is translated as CASSPGGSFYNEQFF.

This chain uses TRBV18 with TRBJ1-5, with 9 bases identical to TRBD1. J was trimmed by 9 bases and V by 0 bases; bases with no gene match: 6. Germline values: CDR1 KGHSH, CDR2 LQKENI. CDR3 length: 15 residues. The CDR3 region is CASSPPGTGILPQHF. The DNA of the CDR3 is TGTGCCAGCTCACCACCCGGGACAGGGATCTTGCCCCAGCATTTT.

The CDR3 nucleotides read TGTGCCAGCAGCCCGGGACAGGGCGAAAAAAACTATGGCTACACCTTC. This sequence encodes CASSPGQGEKNYGYTF. The chain links TRBV6-6 to TRBJ1-2; 9 nucleotides align to TRBD1. Trimming took 6 bases from V and 2 from J; bases not matched to a gene: 10. Germline lookup yields CDR1 MNHNY and CDR2 SVGAGI (reference sequence). CDR3 length equals 16 residues.

V and J are TRBV21-1 and TRBJ1-6. TRBV21-1 is termed a pseudogene. The CDR3 has 16 amino acids. CDR3 in DNA: TGTGCCAGCAGCAAAGCGCAAGGGCCTCATAATTCACCCCTCCACTTT. This codes for CASSKAQGPHNSPLHF.

The chain uses TRBV6-5 and TRBJ2-7; the D gene is possibly TRBD1 (6 bases). CDR3 length: 14 amino acids. The V gene lost 6 bases and the J gene lost 4 bases, with 16 bases spanning the gap. Germline V gives CDR1 MNHEY, CDR2 SVGAGI. The DNA of the CDR3 is TGTGCCAGCAGCACCCCGGGACAAGGGTACGAGCAGTACTTC. Translating it yields CASSTPGQGYEQYF.

There are a few counts of this clone. The J gene is TRBJ1-5, the V gene TRBV24-1; unclear D gene. Looked up from germline, CDR1 is KGHDR and CDR2 is SFDVKD. The V end was cut by 2 bases, the J end by 4 bases, with 8 bases between. The CDR3 runs to 14 residues. CDR3 nucleotide sequence: TGTGCCACCAGTGATTGGGCAGTAAATCAGCCCCAGCATTTT. Protein sequence: CATSDWAVNQPQHF.

V gene TRBV11-3 combines with J gene TRBJ2-1, with TRBD2 matching over 7 bases. This CDR3 is built from 11 residues. Germline loops: CDR1 SGHNT, CDR2 YENEEA. V was pared by 5 bases and J by 9 bases, with 1 base of the junction left unmatched. As DNA, the CDR3 is TGTGCCAGCAGCGGGGAGGGTGAGCAGTTCTTC. Amino acid sequence: CASSGEGEQFF.

A single count supports this clone. The chain carries TRBV28 and TRBJ1-1; D is unclear. CDR3 length: 10 residues. CDR1 and CDR2 from the germline V gene are MDHEN and SYDVKM. Trimming took 4 bases from V and 10 from J, leaving 7 bases between them. The CDR3 nucleotides read TGTGCCAGCAGTTCCTTCGGAGCTTTCTTT. It encodes CASSSFGAFF.

This chain uses TRBV28 with TRBJ1-1, with TRBD1 matching 8 bases. Per the germline V gene, CDR1 is MDHEN and CDR2 is SYDVKM. This CDR3 is built from 14 residues. V gave up 6 bases and J gave up 1 base; unmatched junction bases: 4. CDR3 DNA: TGTGCCAGCAGGAGGACAGGGCGGAACACTGAAGCTTTCTTT. Amino acid sequence: CASRRTGRNTEAFF.

The V gene is TRBV11-2, the J gene TRBJ2-2; D call uncertain. Germline CDR1 reads SGHAT; CDR2 reads FQNNGV. This CDR3 region has 13 residues. V was pared by 0 bases and J by 4 bases, with 3 bases between. In nucleotides, the CDR3 is TGTGCCAGCAGCTTAGAGGGCACCGGGGAGCTGTTTTTT. This encodes CASSLEGTGELFF.

The CDR3 region is CASSYSAAENYGYTF. The CDR3 DNA reads TGTGCCAGCAGTTACTCTGCAGCCGAAAACTATGGCTACACCTTC. The rearrangement joins TRBV6-5 to TRBJ1-2; no definite D call. The V end lost 0 bases, the J end lost 2 bases, and 10 bases lay between the germline ends. The CDR3 consists of 15 residues. From germline, CDR1 is MNHEY and CDR2 SVGAGI.

The chain is built from TRBV7-2 and TRBJ2-2, with D maybe TRBD2 (5 bases). The V end was cut by 1 base, the J end by 3 bases, with 18 bases between. In germline, CDR1 is SGHTA, CDR2 FQGNSA. The CDR3 is made up of 18 amino acids. The CDR3, as DNA: TGTGCCAGCAGCTTAGGAGAGGGCCACAGTTTGGACACCGGGGAGCTGTTTTTT. Amino acid sequence: CASSLGEGHSLDTGELFF.

The chain is built from TRBV30 and TRBJ2-1; D is uncertain. V lost 3 bases, J lost 7 bases, and 7 bases lay in between. CDR1 and CDR2 (germline): GTSNPN, SVGIG (reference sequence). CDR3 length: 11 residues. The CDR3 sequence: CAWSPANEQFF. CDR3 in DNA: TGTGCCTGGAGCCCTGCTAATGAGCAGTTCTTC.

V gene TRBV29-1 combines with J gene TRBJ1-5; weak D call: TRBD1 (6 bases). In germline, CDR1 is SQVTM, CDR2 ANQGSEA. The CDR3 consists of 13 residues. Between the trimmed V and J ends, which lost 4 bases and 7 bases, there was a span of 14 bases. CDR3 region: CSVVGGSGQPQHF. CDR3 bases: TGCAGCGTTGTAGGGGGGAGTGGGCAGCCCCAGCATTTT.

DNA of the CDR3: TGCAGCGTTGAGTCAGGGGAAGCTTTCTTT. Amino acids: CSVESGEAFF. This chain links TRBV29-1 with TRBJ1-1; D is perhaps TRBD1 (5 bases). The CDR3 extends over 10 amino acids. V gave up 3 bases and J gave up 8 bases, with 7 bases separating them. CDR1 is SQVTM, CDR2 ANQGSEA, per germline.

The chain couples TRBV27 to TRBJ2-3; no clear D gene. Germline V gene sequence: CDR1 MNHEY, CDR2 SMNVEV (reference sequence). CDR3 size: 12 residues. V was cut by 5 bases and J by 3 bases, with 6 bases left in between. DNA of the CDR3: TGTGCCAGCAGTATGGTTACAGATACGCAGTATTTT. Its protein product is CASSMVTDTQYF.

V and J are TRBV2 and TRBJ1-4, with 7 nucleotides matching TRBD1. J gave up 8 bases and V 5 bases, and 11 bases lay outside the gene matches. The germline V gene encodes CDR1 SNHLY and CDR2 FYNNEI. The CDR3 is 15 amino acids. The CDR3 nucleotides read TGTGCCAGCAGTCGAAACGACAGGGTAGTGGAAAAACTGTTTTTT. This gives the protein CASSRNDRVVEKLFF. Combining the CDR3 with reference TRBV2 and TRBJ1-4 gives the whole variable domain EPEVTQTPSHQVTQMGQEVILRCVPISNHLYFYWYRQILGQKVEFLVSFYNNEISEKSEIFDDQFSVERPDGSNFTLKIRSTKLEDSAMYFCASSRNDRVVEKLFFGSGTQLSVL.

This chain links TRBV11-3 with TRBJ2-4; 7 nucleotides agree with TRBD2. V gave up 1 base and J gave up 5 bases; unmatched junction bases: 8. This CDR3 spans 16 amino acids. Germline assignment: CDR1 SGHNT and CDR2 YENEEA. CDR3 sequence (DNA): TGTGCCAGCAGCTTAGGGTCTAGCGGAGGGGAAAACATTCAGTACTTC. Its translation is CASSLGSSGGENIQYF.

The chain uses TRBV6-5 and TRBJ2-5; D gene uncertain. The CDR3 covers 13 residues. Looked up from germline, CDR1 is MNHEY and CDR2 is SVGAGI. V dropped 4 bases and J dropped 7 bases, with 13 bases sitting between them. The CDR3: CASSSLSGVTQYF. The CDR3 nucleotides read TGTGCCAGCAGTTCACTAAGTGGTGTGACCCAGTACTTC.

In this sample, this clone turned up once. The gene calls are TRBV6-1 and TRBJ1-2, with D hard to call. This CDR3 is built from 12 residues. V was shortened by 0 bases and J by 2 bases, with 1 base between the two germline ends. Germline CDR1 and CDR2: MNHNS and SASEGT. The CDR3 sequence is CASSEANYGYTF. The DNA for the CDR3 is TGTGCCAGCAGTGAAGCAAACTATGGCTACACCTTC.

CDR3 coding DNA: TGCGCCAGCAGCTTCTTAGGGGGAGGGACTGAAGCTTTCTTT. The encoded protein is CASSFLGGGTEAFF. The chain carries TRBV5-1 and TRBJ1-1; the D gene is possibly TRBD1 (6 bases). Germline CDR1 reads SGHRS; CDR2 reads YFSETQ. V lost 2 bases to trimming and J lost 5 bases, with 13 bases between them. The CDR3 sequence is 14 residues long.

This chain links TRBV7-3 with TRBJ2-7; tentative D call: TRBD1 (6 bases). Germline CDR1 and CDR2: SGHTA and FQGTGA. Trimming left V 0 bases short and J 2 bases short, with 8 bases between. The CDR3 loop spans 14 amino acids. The CDR3 is CASSLTGATYEQYF. In nucleotides, the CDR3 is TGTGCCAGCAGCTTAACGGGGGCGACCTACGAGCAGTACTTC.

The chain combines TRBV19 with TRBJ2-5; 10 nucleotides line up with TRBD1. Looked up from germline, CDR1 is LNHDA and CDR2 is SQIVND (reference sequence). The CDR3 extends over 15 amino acids. V shed 4 bases and J 1 base; nucleotides not matched to a gene: 3. The CDR3 here is CASSRGQGLQETQYF. CDR3 nucleotide sequence: TGTGCCAGTAGTAGGGGACAGGGGCTCCAAGAGACCCAGTACTTC.

The rearrangement joins TRBV7-9 to TRBJ2-3; maybe TRBD1 (5 bases). V gave up 4 bases and J gave up 3 bases, with 14 bases separating them. CDR3 length equals 15 residues. Per germline, CDR1 SEHNR and CDR2 FQNEAQ (reference sequence). DNA for the CDR3: TGTGCCAGCAGCTCCTATAGGGGTAAGACAGATACGCAGTATTTT. Protein: CASSSYRGKTDTQYF.

The chain is built from TRBV18 and TRBJ2-1; no clear D. V lost 2 bases and J 7 bases, leaving 9 bases between the germline ends. CDR1 and CDR2 from the germline V gene are KGHSH and LQKENI. The CDR3 totals 13 residues. The DNA for the CDR3 is TGTGCCAGCTCACCAGGGGTCGGGAATGAGCAGTTCTTC. This gives the protein CASSPGVGNEQFF.

V usage is TRBV6-6 and J usage is TRBJ1-5; D is perhaps TRBD1 (5 bases). Trimming left V 0 bases short and J 3 bases short, with 9 bases between. Germline V gives CDR1 MNHNY, CDR2 SVGAGI (reference sequence). The CDR3 has 15 amino acids. CDR3 protein: CASSYSGGSNQPQHF. DNA of the CDR3: TGTGCCAGCAGTTACTCGGGGGGGTCCAATCAGCCCCAGCATTTT.